Following are 14 T cell receptor beta chains from one sample sequenced in a study of human T cells and chemical hapten exposure. The time point here: patch test 3, about 24 weeks after DPC sensitization. Treatment noted: therapeutic diphenylcyclopropenone sensitization with weekly scalp DPC. TCRdb called the RACE reads again in MiXCR, with one record for every CDR3 protein. The sample includes more than 80,000 distinct CDR3 sequences, under 14% of them seen just once. The sample was whole blood, taken in connection with sensitization to the hapten diphenylcyclopropenone (DPC). Receptors originate from a woman aged 45-60 years with alopecia areata. Some clones in this sample may be carry-over from other donors' samples.

Comments on this clonotype: A read error may explain this, as a much larger clone is one base away. The chain combines TRBV6-2 or TRBV6-3 with TRBJ2-2; possible D gene TRBD1, 7 bases. The CDR3 has 15 amino acids. CDR1 and CDR2 from the germline V gene are MNHEY and SVGEGT. The DNA of the CDR3 is TGTGCCAGTACTCAGGGGGGAGAAATGACCGGGGAGGTGTTTTTT. Its translation is CASTQGGEMTGEVFF.

Only a few counts were recorded for this clonotype. This rearrangement joins TRBV6-2 or TRBV6-3 to TRBJ1-5, with a weak D call TRBD1 (5 bases). The CDR3 runs 15 residues. The V gene lost 0 bases and the J gene lost 9 bases, with 15 bases spanning the gap. Germline assignment: CDR1 MNHEY and CDR2 SVGEGT. CDR3 DNA sequence: TGTGCCAGCAGTTACTCGAAAGGGGCCCTCCCGCCCCAGCATTTT. It yields the protein CASSYSKGALPPQHF.

This clonotype came up many times. In DNA form, the CDR3 reads TGTGCCAGCAGTTACTCGAAAGCCTCTGGGGCCAACGTCCTGACTTTC. Protein: CASSYSKASGANVLTF. The genes are TRBV6-5 and TRBJ2-6; D is undetermined. Trimming stripped 0 bases from V and 0 bases from J, with 6 bases between. The CDR3 covers 16 residues. CDR1 and CDR2 (germline): MNHEY, SVGAGI.

The rearrangement joins TRBV14 to TRBJ2-1, with unresolved D. This CDR3 has 15 amino acids. The germline CDR1 and CDR2 sequences are SGHDN and FVKESK. Trimming left V 1 base short and J 7 bases short, with 14 bases between. The CDR3 reads CASSQGGVWGNEQFF. In nucleotides, the CDR3 is TGTGCCAGCAGCCAAGGAGGTGTTTGGGGAAATGAGCAGTTCTTC.

This clonotype showed up just a few times. CDR3 residues: CASNRQGGNEKLFF. In nucleotides, the CDR3 is TGTGCCAGCAACCGACAGGGTGGCAATGAAAAACTGTTTTTT. The chain recombines TRBV6-1 with TRBJ1-4; 7 bases are shared with TRBD1. The CDR3 spans 14 residues. CDR1 and CDR2 (germline): MNHNS, SASEGT. V gave up 7 bases and J gave up 5 bases; unmatched junction bases: 7.

Many counts were recorded for this clonotype. The chain is built from TRBV6-2 or TRBV6-3 and TRBJ2-2; unclear D gene. Germline CDR1 reads MNHEY; CDR2 reads SVGEGT. V lost 8 bases to trimming and J lost 2 bases, with 6 bases between them. The CDR3 is 12 residues long. The CDR3 DNA reads as TGTGCCAGCCGAAGAAACACCGGGGAGCTGTTTTTT. Translated, it gives CASRRNTGELFF.

The table lists this clonotype with a few counts. The chain joins TRBV27 to TRBJ1-2; TRBD1 aligns across 8 bases. This CDR3 region has 14 residues. The ends lost 7 bases at V and 0 bases at J; junction bases unmatched: 4. CDR1 and CDR2 from the germline V gene are MNHEY and SMNVEV (reference sequence). DNA of the CDR3: TGTGCCAGCAAACAGGGGGGACCTAACTATGGCTACACCTTC. It codes for CASKQGGPNYGYTF.

This clonotype came up many times. V is TRBV28 and J is TRBJ2-2; TRBD2 aligns across 7 bases. The CDR3 consists of 14 residues. Germline assignment: CDR1 MDHEN and CDR2 SYDVKM. With 11 bases clipped from V and 2 bases from J, the junction kept 8 bases outside the gene matches. The CDR3 loop reads CAHRGETNTGELFF. Written as DNA, the CDR3 is TGTGCCCACCGGGGGGAGACAAACACCGGGGAGCTGTTTTTT.

The chain couples TRBV7-6 to TRBJ1-2, with a tentative D call TRBD1 (5 bases). Trimming shortened V by 5 bases and J by 3 bases, and 16 bases separated the two germline ends. The CDR3 covers 15 residues. In germline, CDR1 is SGHVS, CDR2 FNYEAQ. CDR3 sequence: CASSLPTVPDYGYTF. CDR3 in DNA: TGTGCCAGCAGCCTACCGACAGTTCCGGACTATGGCTACACCTTC.

The table lists this clonotype with a few counts. The chain combines TRBV7-8 with TRBJ1-5, with TRBD1 identical over 8 bases. After removal of 5 bases from V and 7 bases from J, the junction contained 7 bases not matched to a gene. The CDR3 spans 14 residues. The V gene's germline CDR1 is SGHVS and CDR2 FQNEAQ. CDR3 residues: CASSGPGGGQPQHF. The CDR3 nucleotides are TGTGCCAGCAGCGGACCAGGGGGCGGACAGCCCCAGCATTTT.

In its sample, this clonotype was seen a few times. The V call is TRBV20-1, the J call TRBJ1-3; 7 bases map to TRBD1. J gave up 3 bases and V 5 bases, and 7 bases lay outside the gene matches. Germline CDR1 is DFQATT and CDR2 is SNEGSKA (reference sequence). The CDR3 runs 14 residues. The DNA of the CDR3 is TGCAGTGCTTCCGACAGGGATGGTGGAAACACCATATATTTT. This codes for CSASDRDGGNTIYF.

This clonotype was picked up many times. The rearrangement uses TRBV28 and TRBJ2-7, with D hard to call. The CDR3 is 16 residues long. The V gene's germline CDR1 is MDHEN and CDR2 SYDVKM. V was clipped by 7 bases and J by 6 bases, with 25 bases between them. The CDR3 sequence: CASTYSTPGWVSEQYF. The CDR3 DNA sequence: TGTGCCAGCACTTACTCCACCCCCGGGTGGGTATCCGAGCAGTACTTC.

The chain combines TRBV12-3 or TRBV12-4 with TRBJ2-1; tentatively, D is TRBD1 or TRBD2 (5 bases each). V was pared by 6 bases and J by 3 bases, with 15 bases between. CDR3 length equals 15 residues. The CDR3 DNA sequence: TGTGCCAGCAGGCCATCCGGGGCGTTCTACAATGAGCAGTTCTTC. This gives the protein CASRPSGAFYNEQFF.

This clonotype was picked up a small number of times. The chain combines TRBV6-2 or TRBV6-3 with TRBJ2-1; D possibly corresponds to TRBD1 (6 bases). Trimming cost V 6 bases and J 7 bases, with 13 bases left between them. Germline V gene data show CDR1 as MNHEY and CDR2 as SVGEGT. CDR3 length equals 13 residues. Here the CDR3 DNA reads TGTGCCAGCAGCCTCCGTACAGGGAATGAGCAGTTCTTC. It codes for CASSLRTGNEQFF.